A selection of T cell receptor beta chains follows, all from one sample in a study of radiotherapy plus CTLA-4 blockade in lung cancer. Using immunoSEQ multiplex PCR, the repertoire was profiled, and TCRdb retains in-frame clones only, with some absent. The sample shows some 67,000 clones, about 72% of them seen only once. Material: peripheral blood, obtained from a patient treated with radiotherapy plus ipilimumab. The source is a human donor with non-small cell lung cancer whose response to radiotherapy plus ipilimumab could not be evaluated. Some clones in this sample may be carry-over from other donors' samples. CDR3s include the opening cysteine and the closing phenylalanine or tryptophan. D genes are given only for firm matches. Size tells how often a clone was seen (once, few, many) or the class of an expanded clone, and some rows leave it out.

j_call v_call clone_size d_call cdr3_nt cdr3_aa
TRBJ2-7 TRBV9 many TRBD1 TGTGCCAGCAGCGTTGGGGACAGACGCTCCTACGAGCAGTACTTC CASSVGDRRSYEQYF
TRBJ1-4 TRBV5-4 . . TGTGCCAGCAGCCCCGGACTGGGGGAAAAACTGTTTTTT CASSPGLGEKLFF
TRBJ2-3 TRBV5-1 . . TGCGCCAGCAAACGACTAACTGTAAGCACAGATACGCAGTATTTT CASKRLTVSTDTQYF
TRBJ1-2 TRBV18 . . TGTGCCAGCTCACCTTACAGGGATGCTAACTATGGCTACACCTTC CASSPYRDANYGYTF
TRBJ2-7 TRBV7-7 few TRBD1 TGTGCTAGCAGCCTGGGGACAGGGGGCGGCGAGCAGTACTTC CASSLGTGGGEQYF
TRBJ1-2 TRBV19 . TRBD1 TGTGCCAGTAGTTCCCGTCCGGGACAGGGGGAATCTTCTGGCTACACCTTC CASSSRPGQGESSGYTF
TRBJ1-1 TRBV5-1 . TRBD1 TGCGCCAGCAGCTTGGGTGGGACAGCGAACACTGAAGCTTTCTTT CASSLGGTANTEAFF
TRBJ2-7 TRBV28 few TRBD2 TGTGCCAGCAGTTCCCCCAACCCCGGGACTAGCGGATCCTACGAGCAGTACTTC CASSSPNPGTSGSYEQYF
TRBJ1-6 TRBV10-3 few . TGTGCCATCAAACCCGGGACGGGGGGTTCACCCCTCCACTTT CAIKPGTGGSPLHF
TRBJ2-2 TRBV7-3 . . TGTGCCAGCAGCTTAAACGGCGGGGAGCTGTTTTTT CASSLNGGELFF
TRBJ1-2 TRBV29-1 . . TGCAGCATTAGGACAACCATCTATGGCTACACCTTC CSIRTTIYGYTF
TRBJ2-7 TRBV5-1 . TRBD1 TGCGCCAGCAGCTTGGTGGACAGGGGTTACGAGCAGTACTTC CASSLVDRGYEQYF
TRBJ1-4 TRBV7-8 . . TGTGCCAGCAGCTTTCTCGGGGGTGAAAAACTGTTTTTT CASSFLGGEKLFF
TRBJ2-1 TRBV7-2 . . TGTGCCAGCAGTCCGTGGGGGCGCGGGAATGAGCAGTTCTTC CASSPWGRGNEQFF
TRBJ2-7 TRBV28 . . TGTGCCAGCAGTCAGGGTCCTATCTATCTCCCCTACGAGCAGTACTTC CASSQGPIYLPYEQYF